This T cell receptor beta chain was captured by sequencing in a study of cytomegalovirus exposure and HLA in healthy donors. Findings and limits, study-wide: There were some public TCRs occurring in many donors, but most TCR sequences were rare.

The study ran its PCR with 60 Vbeta and 13 Jbeta primers. Some clones are missing from TCRdb's copy, which holds only in-frame ones; the method was immunoSEQ multiplex PCR. This sample's table reports approximately 93,000 clones. The CDR3 covers 15 residues. From germline, CDR1 is MNHNS and CDR2 SASEGT. J was trimmed by 1 base and V by 4 bases; bases with no gene match: 5. In regard to this clone: Its antigen is currently unknown.

The source is a woman under 40 in good health and CMV-seronegative. The sequenced sample was PBMCs. This sequence joins TRBV6-1 and TRBJ2-7; 9 bases are a match to TRBD1. The CDR3 nucleotides are TGTGCCAGCAGTGCCCCCGGGACAGGGTCCTACGAGCAGTACTTC. As protein: CASSAPGTGSYEQYF.